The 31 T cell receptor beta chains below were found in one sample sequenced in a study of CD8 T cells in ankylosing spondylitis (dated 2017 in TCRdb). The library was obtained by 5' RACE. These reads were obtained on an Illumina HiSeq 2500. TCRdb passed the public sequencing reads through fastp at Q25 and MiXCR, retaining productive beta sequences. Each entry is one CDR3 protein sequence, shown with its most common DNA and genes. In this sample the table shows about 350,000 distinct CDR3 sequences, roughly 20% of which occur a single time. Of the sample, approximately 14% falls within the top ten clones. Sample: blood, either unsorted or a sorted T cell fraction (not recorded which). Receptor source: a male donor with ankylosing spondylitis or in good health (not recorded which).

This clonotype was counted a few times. The CDR3 coding sequence is TGTGCCAGCAGCGTTTCCTCACTGCAGGGACTCAACACCGGGGAGCTGTTTTTT. Protein sequence: CASSVSSLQGLNTGELFF. The chain recombines TRBV9 with TRBJ2-2; D may be TRBD2 (6 bases). CDR3 length: 18 residues. Germline CDR1 reads SGDLS; CDR2 reads YYNGEE. The V gene lost 2 bases and the J gene lost 2 bases, with 19 bases spanning the gap.

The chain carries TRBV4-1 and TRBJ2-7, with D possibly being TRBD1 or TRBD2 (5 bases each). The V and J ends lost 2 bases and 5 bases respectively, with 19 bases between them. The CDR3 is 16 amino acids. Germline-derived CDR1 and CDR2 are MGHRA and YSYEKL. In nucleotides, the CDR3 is TGCGCCAGCAGCCAATCACACGGGACGGACGGGAACGAGCAGTACTTC. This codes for CASSQSHGTDGNEQYF.

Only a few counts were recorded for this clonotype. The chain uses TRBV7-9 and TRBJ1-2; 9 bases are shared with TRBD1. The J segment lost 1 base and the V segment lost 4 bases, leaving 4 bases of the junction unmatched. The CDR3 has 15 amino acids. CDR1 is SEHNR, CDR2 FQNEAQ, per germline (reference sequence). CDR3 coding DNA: TGTGCCAGCAGCTCCGGGACAGGGCTTAACTATGGCTACACCTTC. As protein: CASSSGTGLNYGYTF.

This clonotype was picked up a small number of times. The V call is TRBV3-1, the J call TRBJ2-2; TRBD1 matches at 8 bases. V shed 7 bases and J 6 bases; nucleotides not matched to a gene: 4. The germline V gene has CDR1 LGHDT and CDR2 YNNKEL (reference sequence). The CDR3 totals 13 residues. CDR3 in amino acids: CASIGTGPGELFF. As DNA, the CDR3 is TGTGCCAGCATCGGGACAGGCCCCGGGGAGCTGTTTTTT.

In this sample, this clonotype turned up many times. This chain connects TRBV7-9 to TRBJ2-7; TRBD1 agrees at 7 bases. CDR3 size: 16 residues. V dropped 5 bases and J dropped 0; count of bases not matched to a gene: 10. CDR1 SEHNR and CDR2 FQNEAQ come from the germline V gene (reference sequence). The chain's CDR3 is CASSTARGSSSYEQYF. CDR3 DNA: TGTGCCAGCAGCACAGCCAGGGGGTCAAGCTCCTACGAGCAGTACTTC.

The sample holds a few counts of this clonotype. DNA for the CDR3: TGTGCCAGTAGTATCCTGAACACTGAAGCTTTCTTT. Translated, it gives CASSILNTEAFF. The chain has TRBV19 and TRBJ1-1; D remains ambiguous. The V end lost 3 bases, the J end lost 0 bases, and 2 bases lay between the germline ends. The CDR3 covers 12 residues. Germline V gene sequence: CDR1 LNHDA, CDR2 SQIVND (reference sequence).

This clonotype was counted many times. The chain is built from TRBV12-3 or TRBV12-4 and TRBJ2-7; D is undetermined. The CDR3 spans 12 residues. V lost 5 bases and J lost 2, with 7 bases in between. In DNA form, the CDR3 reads TGTGCCAGCAGTGTGGATACCTACGAGCAGTACTTC. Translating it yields CASSVDTYEQYF.

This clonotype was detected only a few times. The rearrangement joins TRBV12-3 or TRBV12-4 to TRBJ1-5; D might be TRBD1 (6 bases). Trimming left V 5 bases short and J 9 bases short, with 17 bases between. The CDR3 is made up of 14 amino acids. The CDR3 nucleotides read TGTGCCAGCAGTATCGGGACACCGAGGTGGCCCCAGCATTTT. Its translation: CASSIGTPRWPQHF.

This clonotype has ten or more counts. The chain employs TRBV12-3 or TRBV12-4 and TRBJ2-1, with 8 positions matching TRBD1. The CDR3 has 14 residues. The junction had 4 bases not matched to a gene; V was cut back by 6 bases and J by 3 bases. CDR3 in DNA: TGTGCCAGCAGCCGGACAGGGTTCTACAATGAGCAGTTCTTC. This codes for CASSRTGFYNEQFF.

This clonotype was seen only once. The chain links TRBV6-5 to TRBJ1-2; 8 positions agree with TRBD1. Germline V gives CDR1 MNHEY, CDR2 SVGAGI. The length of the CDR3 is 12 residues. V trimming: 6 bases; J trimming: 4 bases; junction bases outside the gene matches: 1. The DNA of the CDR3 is TGTGCCAGCAGAACAGGGGGCTATGGCTACACCTTC. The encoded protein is CASRTGGYGYTF.

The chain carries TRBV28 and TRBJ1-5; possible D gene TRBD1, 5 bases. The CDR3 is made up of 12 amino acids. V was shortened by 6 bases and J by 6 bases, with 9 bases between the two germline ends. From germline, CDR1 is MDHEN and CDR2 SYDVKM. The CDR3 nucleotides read TGTGCCAGCAGGACAGAGATTCAGCCCCAGCATTTT. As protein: CASRTEIQPQHF.

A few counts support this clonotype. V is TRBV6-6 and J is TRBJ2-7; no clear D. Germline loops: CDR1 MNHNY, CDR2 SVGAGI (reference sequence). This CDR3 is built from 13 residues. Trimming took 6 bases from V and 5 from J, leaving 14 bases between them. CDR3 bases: TGTGCCAGCAGCTCAACACGGTTCGACGAGCAGTACTTC. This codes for CASSSTRFDEQYF.

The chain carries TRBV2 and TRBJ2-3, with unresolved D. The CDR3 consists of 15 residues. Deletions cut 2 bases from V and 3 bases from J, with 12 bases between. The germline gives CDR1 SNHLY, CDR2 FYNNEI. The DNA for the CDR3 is TGTGCCAGCAGTGAAATAACAGAGAGTACAGATACGCAGTATTTT. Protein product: CASSEITESTDTQYF.

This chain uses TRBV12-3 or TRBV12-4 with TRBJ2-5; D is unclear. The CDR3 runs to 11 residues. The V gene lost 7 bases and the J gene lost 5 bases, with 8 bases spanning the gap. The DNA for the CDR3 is TGTGCCAGCAAGAAGAGGGAGACCCAGTACTTC. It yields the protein CASKKRETQYF.

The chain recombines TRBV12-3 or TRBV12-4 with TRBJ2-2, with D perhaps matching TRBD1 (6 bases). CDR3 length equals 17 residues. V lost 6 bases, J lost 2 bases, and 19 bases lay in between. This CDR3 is CASSPLQGHVNTGELFF. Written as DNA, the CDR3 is TGTGCCAGCAGCCCTTTACAGGGACACGTCAACACCGGGGAGCTGTTTTTT.

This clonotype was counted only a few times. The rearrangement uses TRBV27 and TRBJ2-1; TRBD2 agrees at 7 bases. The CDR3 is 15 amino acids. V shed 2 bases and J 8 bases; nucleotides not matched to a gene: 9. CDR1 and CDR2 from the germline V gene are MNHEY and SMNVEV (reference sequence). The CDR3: CASSLARGGGDEQFF. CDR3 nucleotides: TGTGCCAGCAGTTTAGCTCGTGGGGGGGGGGATGAGCAGTTCTTC.

Here the CDR3 reads CAWSVQGLAGANTGELFF. CDR3 in DNA: TGTGCCTGGAGTGTACAGGGACTAGCGGGGGCGAACACCGGGGAGCTGTTTTTT. This chain uses TRBV30 with TRBJ2-2, with 14 bases matching TRBD2. V dropped 0 bases and J dropped 0; count of bases not matched to a gene: 3. The germline gives CDR1 GTSNPN, CDR2 SVGIG (reference sequence). The CDR3 loop spans 18 amino acids.

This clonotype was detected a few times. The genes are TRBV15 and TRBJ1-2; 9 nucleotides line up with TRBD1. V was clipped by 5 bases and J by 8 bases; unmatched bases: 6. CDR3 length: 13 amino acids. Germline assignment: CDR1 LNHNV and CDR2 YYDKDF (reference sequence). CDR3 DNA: TGTGCCACCAGCCCGGACAGGGGAGAAGGCTACACCTTC. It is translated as CATSPDRGEGYTF.

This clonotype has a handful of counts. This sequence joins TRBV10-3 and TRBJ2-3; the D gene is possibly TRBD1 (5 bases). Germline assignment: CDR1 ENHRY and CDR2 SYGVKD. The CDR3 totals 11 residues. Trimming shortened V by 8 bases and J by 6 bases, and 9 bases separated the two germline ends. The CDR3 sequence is CAIGWGDTQYF. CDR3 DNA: TGTGCCATCGGATGGGGCGATACGCAGTATTTT.

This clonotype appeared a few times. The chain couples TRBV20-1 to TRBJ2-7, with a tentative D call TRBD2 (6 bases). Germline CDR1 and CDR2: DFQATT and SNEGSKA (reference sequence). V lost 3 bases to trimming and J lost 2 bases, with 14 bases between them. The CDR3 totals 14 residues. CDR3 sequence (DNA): TGCAGTGCTAGTCAGGAGGGCTGGACCTACGAGCAGTACTTC. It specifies CSASQEGWTYEQYF.

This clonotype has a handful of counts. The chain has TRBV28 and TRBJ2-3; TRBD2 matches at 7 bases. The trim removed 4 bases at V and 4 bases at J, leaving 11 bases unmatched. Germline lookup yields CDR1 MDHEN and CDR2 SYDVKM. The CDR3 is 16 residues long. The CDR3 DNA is TGTGCCAGCAGTTCCTTGGGACTATCCCTCGCAGATACGCAGTATTTT. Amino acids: CASSSLGLSLADTQYF.

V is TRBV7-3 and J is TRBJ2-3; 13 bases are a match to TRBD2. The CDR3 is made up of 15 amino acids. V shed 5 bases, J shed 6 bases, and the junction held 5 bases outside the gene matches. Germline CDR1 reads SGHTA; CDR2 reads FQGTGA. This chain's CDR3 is CASSRTSGGWDTQYF. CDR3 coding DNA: TGTGCCAGCAGCCGGACTAGCGGGGGATGGGATACGCAGTATTTT.

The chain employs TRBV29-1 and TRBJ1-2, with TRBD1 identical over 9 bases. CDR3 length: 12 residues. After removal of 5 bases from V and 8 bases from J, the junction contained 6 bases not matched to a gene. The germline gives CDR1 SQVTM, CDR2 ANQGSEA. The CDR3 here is CSVKGQGSGYTF. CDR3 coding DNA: TGCAGCGTTAAAGGACAGGGGAGCGGCTACACCTTC.

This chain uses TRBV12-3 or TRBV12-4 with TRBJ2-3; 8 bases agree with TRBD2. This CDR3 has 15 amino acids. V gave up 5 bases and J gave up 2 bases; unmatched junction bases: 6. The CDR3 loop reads CASSLLADLTDTQYF. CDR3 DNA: TGTGCCAGCAGTCTACTAGCGGACCTCACAGATACGCAGTATTTT.

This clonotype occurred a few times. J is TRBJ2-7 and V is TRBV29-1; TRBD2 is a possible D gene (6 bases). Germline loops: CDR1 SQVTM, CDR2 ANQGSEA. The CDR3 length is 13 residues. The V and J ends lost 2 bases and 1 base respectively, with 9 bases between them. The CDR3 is CSVEYRESYEQYF. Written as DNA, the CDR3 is TGCAGCGTTGAATATCGGGAGTCCTACGAGCAGTACTTC.

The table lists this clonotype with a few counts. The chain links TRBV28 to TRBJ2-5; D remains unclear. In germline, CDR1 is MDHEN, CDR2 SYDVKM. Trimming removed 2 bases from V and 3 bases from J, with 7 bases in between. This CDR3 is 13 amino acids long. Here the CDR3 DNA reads TGTGCCAGCAGTTTACTCCGGGAAGAGACCCAGTACTTC. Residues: CASSLLREETQYF.

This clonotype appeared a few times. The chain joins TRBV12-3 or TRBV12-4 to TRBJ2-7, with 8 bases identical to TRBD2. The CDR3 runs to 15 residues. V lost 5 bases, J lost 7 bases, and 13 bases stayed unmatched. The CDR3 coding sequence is TGTGCCAGCAGTCCCCGGGGGGGGGCCCCATTGGAGCAGTACTTC. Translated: CASSPRGGAPLEQYF.

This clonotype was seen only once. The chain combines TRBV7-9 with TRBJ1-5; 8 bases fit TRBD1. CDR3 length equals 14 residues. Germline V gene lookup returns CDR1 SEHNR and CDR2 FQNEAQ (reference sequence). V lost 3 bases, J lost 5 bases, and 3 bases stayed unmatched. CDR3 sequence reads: CASSFTGGHQPQHF. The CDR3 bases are TGTGCCAGCAGCTTCACAGGGGGTCATCAGCCCCAGCATTTT.

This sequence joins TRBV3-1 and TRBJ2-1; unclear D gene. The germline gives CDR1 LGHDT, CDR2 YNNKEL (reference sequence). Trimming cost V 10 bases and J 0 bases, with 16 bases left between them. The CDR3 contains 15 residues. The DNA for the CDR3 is TGTGCCATCGGACCCACACTTTCCTCCTACAATGAGCAGTTCTTC. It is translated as CAIGPTLSSYNEQFF.

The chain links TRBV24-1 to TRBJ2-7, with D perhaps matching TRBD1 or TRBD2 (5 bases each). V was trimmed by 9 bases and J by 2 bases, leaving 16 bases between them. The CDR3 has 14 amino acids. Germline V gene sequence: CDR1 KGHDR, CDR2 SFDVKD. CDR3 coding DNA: TGTGCCACCTCTCCGGGACGGAACACCTACGAGCAGTACTTC. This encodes CATSPGRNTYEQYF.

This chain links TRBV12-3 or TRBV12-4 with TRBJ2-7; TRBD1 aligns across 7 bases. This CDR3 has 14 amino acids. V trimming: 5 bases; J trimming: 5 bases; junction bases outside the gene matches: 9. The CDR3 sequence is CASSPGTVINEQYF. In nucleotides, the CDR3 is TGTGCCAGCAGTCCCGGGACAGTCATAAACGAGCAGTACTTC.